Listed below are T cell receptor beta chains from one sample, sequenced in a study of shared clonotypes between healthy human individuals. This table comes from immunoSEQ multiplex PCR, and its TCRdb copy is limited to in-frame clones, with some not included. The sample lists approximately 2,300,000 clones, 85% to 95% occurring once. Sequencing was performed on naive CD4+ T cells from PBMCs. The receptors shown here come from a man in his late teens or twenties in good health. Some clones in this sample may be carry-over from other donors' samples. The conserved cysteine and the conserved F or W are not part of the CDR3 here. Fields, in order: CDR3 length, V gene, CDR3 protein.

len: 14
v_gene: TRBV5-1
CDR3aa: ASSWGQGLAIYEQY

len: 14
v_gene: TRBV5-4
CDR3aa: ASSSPTGGDTGELF

len: 13
v_gene: TRBV5-1
CDR3aa: ASSRFERERNEQF

len: 16
v_gene: TRBV11-2
CDR3aa: ASSVTGTSGSRTYEQY

len: 13
v_gene: TRBV15
CDR3aa: ATSRDREVYNEQF

len: 11
v_gene: TRBV2
CDR3aa: ASAGGRDTEAF

len: 13
v_gene: TRBV5-1
CDR3aa: ASSFSGQGSYGYT

len: 16
v_gene: TRBV11-2
CDR3aa: ASSLYYTLGRAVDTQY

len: 9
v_gene: TRBV2
CDR3aa: ASRLADTQY

len: 10
v_gene: TRBV2
CDR3aa: ASSAPADTQY

len: 12
v_gene: TRBV5-4
CDR3aa: ASTSYTSSYEQY

len: 12
v_gene: TRBV28
CDR3aa: ATRQGDSSYEQY

len: 12
v_gene: TRBV10-3
CDR3aa: AISEKMLNTEAF

len: 14
v_gene: TRBV7-2
CDR3aa: ASSLWAETLIGEQF

len: 12
v_gene: TRBV18
CDR3aa: ASSPAGGRDTQY

len: 15
v_gene: TRBV30
CDR3aa: AYLGTSGRTNTGELF

len: 13
v_gene: TRBV7-3
CDR3aa: ASSSLGLPHGEQF

len: 12
v_gene: TRBV19
CDR3aa: ASSPRQGAYEQY

len: 13
v_gene: TRBV7-6
CDR3aa: ASSLRAGDAETQY

len: 12
v_gene: TRBV11-3
CDR3aa: ASQGLAGPYEQY

len: 15
v_gene: TRBV6-1
CDR3aa: ASSASRWDRANQPQH

len: 12
v_gene: TRBV2
CDR3aa: ASSGGRSYNEQF

len: 13
v_gene: TRBV28
CDR3aa: ASSSPSGGDYGYT

len: 14
v_gene: TRBV5-1
CDR3aa: ASSLQGGPSTDTQY

len: 14
v_gene: TRBV19
CDR3aa: ASSIVGGTGTDTQY

len: 10
v_gene: TRBV29-1
CDR3aa: SVTRDRETAF

len: 13
v_gene: TRBV7-3
CDR3aa: ASSLKLDGTGELF

len: 14
v_gene: TRBV5-6
CDR3aa: ASSSAGTRTLYEQY

len: 12
v_gene: TRBV6-1
CDR3aa: ASRSRGMGQPQH

len: 16
v_gene: TRBV5-1
CDR3aa: ASSQLAGGPPSTDTQY

len: 12
v_gene: TRBV4-3
CDR3aa: ASSQAGRAAEQF

len: 13
v_gene: TRBV5-8
CDR3aa: ASSSKFSGANVLT

len: 11
v_gene: TRBV28
CDR3aa: ASKFSNRVKAF

len: 12
v_gene: TRBV2
CDR3aa: ASSELSSYNEQF

len: 14
v_gene: TRBV19
CDR3aa: ASSIEDVPSYNEQF

len: 13
v_gene: TRBV29-1
CDR3aa: SVNAGVGSYNEQF

len: 11
v_gene: TRBV19
CDR3aa: ARPGLLNNEQF

len: 12
v_gene: TRBV5-1
CDR3aa: ASSSNTYYNEQF

len: 12
v_gene: TRBV5-1
CDR3aa: ASSLGGLGYEQY

len: 12
v_gene: TRBV2
CDR3aa: ASSELVNVGELF

len: 12
v_gene: TRBV6-1
CDR3aa: ASSDRTAYTEAF

len: 12
v_gene: TRBV14
CDR3aa: ASRGSGSTGELF

len: 13
v_gene: TRBV19
CDR3aa: ASTRTGQRNYGYT

len: 13
v_gene: TRBV2
CDR3aa: ASSLEGTTYNEQF

len: 11
v_gene: TRBV5-1
CDR3aa: ASRGRTTTEAF

len: 10
v_gene: TRBV9
CDR3aa: ASSRRTDTQY

len: 12
v_gene: TRBV28
CDR3aa: ASSIQGPNEKLF

len: 12
v_gene: TRBV30
CDR3aa: AWSEDRYTGELF

len: 11
v_gene: TRBV6-1
CDR3aa: ASSAGRGNTIY

len: 11
v_gene: TRBV19
CDR3aa: ASSIWGYYGYT

len: 10
v_gene: TRBV30
CDR3aa: AAGQVNQPQH

len: 13
v_gene: TRBV6-5
CDR3aa: ASRSFRGNTGELF

len: 13
v_gene: TRBV12-5
CDR3aa: ASGWDTTNTGELF

len: 13
v_gene: TRBV9
CDR3aa: ASSVGLAVYNEQF

len: 11
v_gene: TRBV7-2
CDR3aa: ASSFTGFGEQY

len: 15
v_gene: TRBV30
CDR3aa: AWRAFVAASSYNEQF

len: 11
v_gene: TRBV29-1
CDR3aa: SAVTGSNQPQH

len: 12
v_gene: TRBV28
CDR3aa: ASSLVAGDNEQF

len: 14
v_gene: TRBV19
CDR3aa: ASSLIRDRGRYGYT

len: 13
v_gene: TRBV6-5
CDR3aa: ASRLSGRARNIQY